This record concerns one T cell receptor (beta chain) sequence. Antigen unknown. The germline V and J ends were trimmed by 6 bases and 8 bases, with 20 bases remaining between them. Germline V gene data show CDR1 as SGHDN and CDR2 as FVKESK. The CDR3 is 15 amino acids. Researchers defined stable Graves' hyperthyroidism as no ophthalmopathy progression within 18 months. Exclusion criteria comprised uncontrolled infection, other autoimmune disease, pregnancy or lactation. This sample is part of a study of T cells in Graves' hyperthyroidism and ophthalmopathy. The study, taken as a whole, reports: Within blood appeared most thyroid clonotypes that had expanded above 0.001. A 13 V-J model separated ophthalmopathy from stable hyperthyroidism.

It was RNA transcripts that yielded the amplified TCR beta CDR3 regions. First-round RT-PCR of the TCR CDR3 relied on the HTBI primer set. MiXCR, applied by TCRdb to the multiplex PCR reads, yields one record per CDR3 protein. The sample lists some 690,000 distinct CDR3 sequences, approximately 15% occurring once. The rearrangement links TRBV14 to TRBJ2-1; D is unclear. This sequence was found in a man aged 50 to 59 with Graves' hyperthyroidism. Specimen: blood. CDR3 DNA: TGTGCCAGCAGTAGGCGGCCCCAAGGAAGCGATGAGCAGTTCTTC. It is translated as CASSRRPQGSDEQFF.